Listed below are T cell receptor beta chains from one sample, sequenced in a study of shared clonotypes between healthy human individuals. This table comes from immunoSEQ multiplex PCR, and its TCRdb copy is limited to in-frame clones, with some not included. The sample includes a few million clones, over 85% of them seen just once. The source material was naive CD8+ T cells from PBMCs. The receptors were sampled from a man aged 18 to 30 in good health. Some clones in this sample may be carry-over from other donors' samples. CDR3s include the opening cysteine and the closing phenylalanine or tryptophan. D genes are given only for firm matches. Rows give clone size only sometimes, using once, few, many, or a class for an expanded clone.

v_call	d_call	cdr3_length	j_call	clone_size	cdr3_nt	cdr3_aa
TRBV7-8	TRBD2	16	TRBJ2-5	once	TGTGCCAGCAGCTTCCCTCGTAGCGGGGGACAAGAGACCCAGTACTTC	CASSFPRSGGQETQYF
TRBV5-6	NA	12	TRBJ2-1	NA	TGTGCCAGCAGTTACCAGGGAGTTCTGCAGTTCTTC	CASSYQGVLQFF
TRBV7-9	NA	15	TRBJ1-2	NA	TGTGCCAGCAGCTACGACCGGAGTGGGGACTATGGCTACACCTTC	CASSYDRSGDYGYTF
TRBV5-1	NA	15	TRBJ2-3	NA	TGCGCCAGCAGCCACCGTCGGGGAGGAAAGGATACGCAGTATTTT	CASSHRRGGKDTQYF
TRBV9	NA	15	TRBJ1-1	NA	TGTGCCAGCAGCGTATCTGGGGGTGAAGAGTCTGAAGCTTTCTTT	CASSVSGGEESEAFF
TRBV28	NA	14	TRBJ2-7	NA	TGTGCCAGCAGTTTAAGCGAGAGTAGCTACGAGCAGTACTTC	CASSLSESSYEQYF
TRBV27	NA	15	TRBJ1-1	once	TGTGCCAGCAGTTCCCAGGGCAGGGTGAACACTGAAGCTTTCTTT	CASSSQGRVNTEAFF
TRBV9	NA	13	TRBJ1-4	NA	TGTGCCAGGAGGAACGGAAAAAATGAAAAACTGTTTTTT	CARRNGKNEKLFF
TRBV4-3	NA	13	TRBJ2-3	once	TGCGCCAGCAGCCAAGGGATGGGGGAATTGCAGTATTTT	CASSQGMGELQYF
TRBV27	TRBD1	14	TRBJ2-7	NA	TGTGCCAGCAGTTTATACAGGGGCCCCCTCGAGCAGTACTTC	CASSLYRGPLEQYF
TRBV27	TRBD1	19	TRBJ2-7	NA	TGTGCCAGCAGTTCCCTCACACCACACCAAAGACAGGGGGCGTACGAGCAGTACTTC	CASSSLTPHQRQGAYEQYF
TRBV19	NA	13	TRBJ2-1	NA	TGTGCCAGTAGTCCCCCCTTGCACGATGAGCAGTTCTTC	CASSPPLHDEQFF
TRBV19	TRBD2	13	TRBJ2-7	NA	TGTGCCAGTAGACTAGCGGGAGGCTACGAGCAGTACTTC	CASRLAGGYEQYF
TRBV19	NA	15	TRBJ1-1	NA	TGTGCCAGTAGTGCGGTGGACACTATGAACACTGAAGCTTTCTTT	CASSAVDTMNTEAFF
TRBV7-9	TRBD2	16	TRBJ2-1	NA	TGTGCCAGCAGCTTAGTTGCGCAGCGGGAGTTCAATGAGCAGTTCTTC	CASSLVAQREFNEQFF
TRBV9	NA	13	TRBJ2-1	NA	TGTGCCAGCAGCGTTGGGGGGGCCGGTGAGCAGTTCTTC	CASSVGGAGEQFF